This is a list of T cell receptor beta chains from one sample in a study of blood T cell repertoires in COVID-19. Measured with immunoSEQ multiplex PCR; TCRdb has only the in-frame clones, and not every one. The table lists some 130,000 clones, roughly 86% of them singletons, with about 10% in the top ten. Material for sequencing was peripheral blood. These receptors originate from a woman between 65 and 79 years old with COVID-19, enrolled during active disease. Each CDR3 is given with its conserved first and last residue. D genes are given only for firm matches. Rows give clone size only sometimes, using once, few, many, or a class for an expanded clone.

TRBJ1-2 | . | . | TRBV5-6 | TGTGCCAGCAGCTTGGCGACAGTTAACTATGGCTACACCTTC | CASSLATVNYGYTF
TRBJ1-2 | . | . | TRBV6-5 | TGTGCCAGCAGCCCCAACGGGGGAGGTGGTGGCTACACCTTC | CASSPNGGGGGYTF
TRBJ1-5 | . | . | TRBV7-7 | TGTGCCAGCAGCTGGAGGCTCTTGGGGGGTTGGCCCCAGCATTTT | CASSWRLLGGWPQHF
TRBJ2-2 | . | . | TRBV6-5 | TGTGCCAGCAGGGCCAGGGGAAACACCGGGGAGCTGTTTTTT | CASRARGNTGELFF
TRBJ2-2 | . | . | TRBV2 | TGTGCCAGCAGTGGGGAGACGGGTGCTACCGGGGAGCTGTTTTTT | CASSGETGATGELFF
TRBJ2-3 | . | . | TRBV27 | TGTGCCAGCAGACTTAACAGGGCTCTCCCCACAGATACGCAGTATTTT | CASRLNRALPTDTQYF
TRBJ1-5 | TRBD1 | . | TRBV28 | TGTGCCAGCAGTGCGACAGGGGGCAGCAATCAGCCCCAGCATTTT | CASSATGGSNQPQHF
TRBJ1-3 | . | . | TRBV3-1/TRBV3-2 | TGTGCCAGCAGCCAAGGACGCCAGGGGATCTCTGGAAACACCATATATTTT | CASSQGRQGISGNTIYF
TRBJ1-3 | . | . | TRBV3-1/TRBV3-2 | TGTGCCAGCAGCCAAGCCGAGGGAAACACCATATATTTT | CASSQAEGNTIYF
TRBJ1-2 | . | . | TRBV29-1 | TGCAGCGTTGGGGCAACGAACTATGGCTACACCTTC | CSVGATNYGYTF
TRBJ1-4 | TRBD1 | many | TRBV6-1 | TGTGCCAGCAGTGAGCAGACAGGGGTTTATGAAAAACTGTTTTTT | CASSEQTGVYEKLFF
TRBJ1-1 | . | . | TRBV6-5 | TGTGCCAGCACCCCCCCCGGGGTGAACACTGAAGCTTTCTTT | CASTPPGVNTEAFF